The rows below give T cell receptor beta chains drawn from one sample of a study of blood T cell repertoires in COVID-19. The repertoire was sequenced with immunoSEQ multiplex PCR; TCRdb's copy has only in-frame clones and lacks some. The sample carries around 56,000 clones, roughly 80% recorded once. The sample comprised peripheral blood. Receptor source: a woman aged 45-59 years with active or convalescent COVID-19. The CDR3 runs from the conserved cysteine through the conserved F or W. D genes are given only for firm matches. Where a row states a size, it is once, few, many or the class of an expanded clone; other rows omit it.

v_call,d_call,j_call,clone_size,cdr3_nt,cdr3_aa
TRBV28,TRBD2,TRBJ2-2,.,TGTGCCAGCAGTTTAGGGGGGGCGAACACCGGGGAGCTGTTTTTT,CASSLGGANTGELFF
TRBV12-3/TRBV12-4,.,TRBJ1-1,.,TGTGCCAGCAGTATGACCCTCCTCGGGGGAGCTTTCTTT,CASSMTLLGGAFF
TRBV3-1/TRBV3-2,.,TRBJ1-3,.,TGTGCCAGCAGCCCCCAAGGAGTCTCTGGAAACACCATATATTTT,CASSPQGVSGNTIYF
TRBV5-1,TRBD1,TRBJ1-6,.,TGCGCCAGCAGTTCGGGACAGCGGAATTCACCCCTCCACTTT,CASSSGQRNSPLHF
TRBV29-1,TRBD1,TRBJ1-2,.,TGCAGCGCCCGGGACAGGCGAGCTAACTATGGCTACACCTTC,CSARDRRANYGYTF
TRBV28,.,TRBJ2-1,.,TGTGCCAGCAGTTTCCGGCAGGCCGCCAATGAGCAGTTCTTC,CASSFRQAANEQFF
TRBV27,.,TRBJ2-7,.,TGTGCCAGCAGTTTATCGATGCGTAGCTCTGCCAACGAGCAGTACTTC,CASSLSMRSSANEQYF
TRBV5-1,.,TRBJ1-2,few,TGCGCCAGCAGCTTACAACAGGGTGGCAATGGCTACACCTTC,CASSLQQGGNGYTF
TRBV9,.,TRBJ2-7,.,TGTGCCAGCAGCGCTCCCAGAAAGGACGGGGCAGGGGCTACCTACGAGCAGTACTTC,CASSAPRKDGAGATYEQYF
TRBV20-1,.,TRBJ2-1,.,TGCAGTGCAGCCGGTCACAATGAGCAGTTCTTC,CSAAGHNEQFF
TRBV27,TRBD1,TRBJ1-1,.,TGTGCCAGCAGTCCCCTCCGATTATTGACAGGGGGCGAGAACACTGAAGCTTTCTTT,CASSPLRLLTGGENTEAFF
TRBV19,.,TRBJ2-3,.,TGTGCCAGTAGTACCTCTGCCCAGGGGACAGATACGCAGTATTTT,CASSTSAQGTDTQYF
TRBV28,.,TRBJ1-1,once,TGTGCCAGCAGTACCGGACAGTTTGAAGCTTTCTTT,CASSTGQFEAFF
TRBV5-1,TRBD2,TRBJ2-3,.,TGCGCCAGCAGTCCTGGACTAGCGGGTGTCACAGATACGCAGTATTTT,CASSPGLAGVTDTQYF
TRBV18,TRBD1,TRBJ2-7,.,TGTGCCAGCTCGCAAGGGACAGGGGGATCCTACGAGCAGTACTTC,CASSQGTGGSYEQYF
TRBV6-5,.,TRBJ2-7,.,TGTGCCAGCAGTTACTCGGGCAGGGGTACCTACGAGCAGTACTTC,CASSYSGRGTYEQYF
TRBV5-4,TRBD1,TRBJ1-2,.,TGTGCCAGCAGCCCCGGACAGGGGGCCTCCAAGTATGGCTACACCTTC,CASSPGQGASKYGYTF
TRBV4-2,.,TRBJ1-2,.,TGTGCCAGCAGCCCATTGACAGGACAGAGTCCTGGCTACACCTTC,CASSPLTGQSPGYTF
TRBV5-1,TRBD2,TRBJ2-3,few,TGCGCCAGCAGCTCTAGCGGCCCCCGCACAGATACGCAGTATTTT,CASSSSGPRTDTQYF
TRBV27,.,TRBJ2-2,.,TGTGCCAGCAGTTTATCCCGTCCTGGGGAGCTGTTTTTT,CASSLSRPGELFF
TRBV18,.,TRBJ1-2,.,TGTGCCAGCTCACCACCGGGCCTAAACTATGGCTACACCTTC,CASSPPGLNYGYTF
TRBV30,TRBD1,TRBJ1-2,once,TGTGCCTGGAGTGTAGACAGGGGCTATGGCTACACCTTC,CAWSVDRGYGYTF
TRBV28,TRBD1,TRBJ1-2,.,TGTGCCAGCAGTTCCGACAGGGTCTATGGCTACACCTTC,CASSSDRVYGYTF
TRBV10-1,TRBD1,TRBJ2-1,.,TGCGCCAGCAGTGCGACGACAGGGCTGGACAATGAGCAGTTCTTC,CASSATTGLDNEQFF
TRBV3-1/TRBV3-2,.,TRBJ2-5,once,TGTGCCAGCAGCCACGAAGCCCTTTTTTCTGAGTACCAAGAGACCCAGTACTTC,CASSHEALFSEYQETQYF
TRBV9,TRBD2,TRBJ2-7,.,TGTGCCAGCAGCGTAAGGGAGGGATGGGAGCAGTACTTC,CASSVREGWEQYF
TRBV28,TRBD2,TRBJ2-7,.,TGTGCCAGCAGTTTGGGGGGGACTAGCGGACACTTACAAGGCCTCTACGAGCAGTACTTC,CASSLGGTSGHLQGLYEQYF
TRBV5-1,.,TRBJ2-1,.,TGCGCCAGCAGCCCGGGCCCCGGGATAGATGAGCAGTTCTTC,CASSPGPGIDEQFF
TRBV5-1,.,TRBJ2-7,.,TGCGCCAGCAGCTTAAACAGAGCCTACGAGCAGTACTTC,CASSLNRAYEQYF
TRBV14,.,TRBJ1-1,.,TGTGCCAGCAGCCCCCTCAGGGCCACTGAAGCTTTCTTT,CASSPLRATEAFF
TRBV4-2,TRBD2,TRBJ2-2,few,TGTGCCAGCAGCCAAAGCCGAGGGACTAGCATCGGCACCGGGGAGCTGTTTTTT,CASSQSRGTSIGTGELFF
TRBV5-4,TRBD1,TRBJ2-2,.,TGTGCCAGCAGCTCAGGGGGCAGGGGGACCACCGGGGAGCTGTTTTTT,CASSSGGRGTTGELFF
TRBV5-1,TRBD2,TRBJ2-3,.,TGCGCCAGCAGCTTCTTGACTAGCGGGAGCGGCACAGATACGCAGTATTTT,CASSFLTSGSGTDTQYF
TRBV10-3,TRBD1,TRBJ2-1,once,TGTGCCATAAACCGGGACAGGGGAGCGAATGAGCAGTTCTTC,CAINRDRGANEQFF
TRBV28,.,TRBJ2-5,.,TGTGCCAGCAGCCAAAACAGGGGAGGCCAAGAGACCCAGTACTTC,CASSQNRGGQETQYF
TRBV19,TRBD2,TRBJ2-7,.,TGTGCCAGTAGTATAAGACTAGCGGGAGAGTCCTACGAGCAGTACTTC,CASSIRLAGESYEQYF
TRBV5-4,TRBD1,TRBJ1-5,.,TGTGCCAGCAGCCTAGACGGGACAGGGCAGCCCCAGCATTTT,CASSLDGTGQPQHF
TRBV14,TRBD1,TRBJ2-1,few,TGTGCCAGCAGCCAAGCCCCGGGACAGGGCTATGAGCAGTTCTTC,CASSQAPGQGYEQFF
TRBV7-9,.,TRBJ2-3,.,TGTGCCAGCAGCTTAGACGGAGGGGCAGATACGCAGTATTTT,CASSLDGGADTQYF
TRBV10-1,TRBD2,TRBJ2-3,.,TGCGCCAGCAGTGGGTCTAGCGGGAGCACAGATACGCAGTATTTT,CASSGSSGSTDTQYF
TRBV5-1,.,TRBJ1-2,.,TGCGCCAGCAGCTTGGCCGGGGGGTATGGCTACACCTTC,CASSLAGGYGYTF
TRBV10-1,.,TRBJ1-4,.,TGCGCCAGCAGTCCGGTGACACCCAATGAAAAACTGTTTTTT,CASSPVTPNEKLFF
TRBV6-6,.,TRBJ2-1,few,TGTGCCAGCAGTTACGGAGACTTCACCTACAATGAGCAGTTCTTC,CASSYGDFTYNEQFF
TRBV10-3,.,TRBJ2-1,.,TGTGCCATCAAACTCTCTGACAATGAGCAGTTCTTC,CAIKLSDNEQFF
TRBV24-1,.,TRBJ1-2,few,TGTGCCACCAGTGATGAGCGCGCTAACTATGGCTACACCTTC,CATSDERANYGYTF
TRBV10-2,TRBD2,TRBJ2-7,.,TGCGCCAGCTCAAACCCGAGCGGGAGGGTTTACCCCTACGAGCAGTACTTC,CASSNPSGRVYPYEQYF
TRBV2,.,TRBJ2-1,.,TGTGCCAGCAGTGAATTGGGGGCCGGTAATGAGCAGTTCTTC,CASSELGAGNEQFF
TRBV5-1,.,TRBJ2-7,.,TGCGCCAGCAGCCGCGGAGACGAGCAGTACTTC,CASSRGDEQYF